A selection of T cell receptor beta chains follows, all from one sample in a study of blood T cell repertoires in COVID-19. The data were produced by immunoSEQ multiplex PCR, yet TCRdb's version contains in-frame clones alone and is incomplete. The table lists about 190,000 clones, just under 85% of them singletons. The specimen sequenced was peripheral blood. The receptors were gathered from a woman in her sixties or seventies with active or convalescent COVID-19. Both conserved end residues are part of each CDR3. The D gene is left open where the match is weak. Only part of the rows carry a size: once, few, many, or a class if the clone is expanded.

abundance: .
d_gene: TRBD1
v_gene: TRBV6-5
j_gene: TRBJ2-7
CDR3aa: CASSPTGGFEQYF
CDR3nt: TGTGCCAGCAGTCCCACAGGGGGATTCGAGCAGTACTTC

abundance: .
d_gene: TRBD2
v_gene: TRBV2
j_gene: TRBJ2-5
CDR3aa: CASSGAGGSETQYF
CDR3nt: TGTGCCAGCAGTGGAGCGGGAGGATCGGAGACCCAGTACTTC

abundance: few
d_gene: TRBD1
v_gene: TRBV19
j_gene: TRBJ1-5
CDR3aa: CASRVREQGGGQPQHF
CDR3nt: TGTGCCAGTAGGGTACGGGAACAGGGGGGCGGCCAGCCCCAGCATTTT

abundance: .
d_gene: TRBD2
v_gene: TRBV24-1
j_gene: TRBJ2-7
CDR3aa: CATEVGLAGRYEQYF
CDR3nt: TGTGCCACAGAGGTGGGACTAGCGGGACGCTACGAGCAGTACTTC

abundance: .
d_gene: .
v_gene: TRBV11-2
j_gene: TRBJ2-7
CDR3aa: CASSLEAGQSYEQYF
CDR3nt: TGTGCCAGCAGCTTAGAAGCGGGACAATCATACGAGCAGTACTTC

abundance: few
d_gene: TRBD2
v_gene: TRBV10-2
j_gene: TRBJ2-7
CDR3aa: CASSENPPGTSGSYEQYF
CDR3nt: TGCGCCAGCAGTGAAAACCCACCCGGGACTAGCGGCTCCTACGAGCAGTACTTC

abundance: .
d_gene: TRBD2
v_gene: TRBV6-4
j_gene: TRBJ2-2
CDR3aa: CASSETSGINTGELFF
CDR3nt: TGTGCCAGCAGTGAGACTAGCGGGATAAACACCGGGGAGCTGTTTTTT

abundance: many
d_gene: TRBD2
v_gene: TRBV6-1
j_gene: TRBJ2-1
CDR3aa: CASSETGRTSGYNEQFF
CDR3nt: TGTGCCAGCAGTGAAACGGGCCGGACTAGCGGATACAATGAGCAGTTCTTC

abundance: .
d_gene: .
v_gene: TRBV6-5
j_gene: TRBJ1-1
CDR3aa: CASSGQLLNTEAFF
CDR3nt: TGTGCCAGCAGCGGACAGCTACTGAACACTGAAGCTTTCTTT

abundance: .
d_gene: .
v_gene: TRBV15
j_gene: TRBJ2-7
CDR3aa: CATSRDVGRYEQYF
CDR3nt: TGTGCCACCAGCAGAGATGTCGGGAGATACGAGCAGTACTTC

abundance: few
d_gene: .
v_gene: TRBV7-6
j_gene: TRBJ1-4
CDR3aa: CASSHRNGDSLSTNEKLFF
CDR3nt: TGTGCCAGCAGCCACCGAAACGGTGACTCTCTCTCCACTAATGAAAAACTGTTTTTT

abundance: .
d_gene: TRBD1
v_gene: TRBV27
j_gene: TRBJ1-1
CDR3aa: CASSLLTGGEAFF
CDR3nt: TGTGCCAGCAGCCTCCTCACAGGGGGAGAGGCTTTCTTT

abundance: .
d_gene: .
v_gene: TRBV9
j_gene: TRBJ1-1
CDR3aa: CASSVTFRDTEAFF
CDR3nt: TGTGCCAGCAGCGTAACCTTCAGGGACACTGAAGCTTTCTTT